This T cell receptor (beta chain) was documented in a study of blood T cell repertoires in COVID-19. Study information: Material from acute and convalescent COVID-19 was sourced from the United States, Italy and Spain. Sample material is recorded as cDNA or gDNA derived from T cells, B-cell-depleted T cells, or PBMCs.

CDR1 and CDR2 (germline): SQVTM, ANQGSEA. V was pared by 7 bases and J by 5 bases, with 4 bases of the junction left unmatched. The CDR3 has 12 amino acids. In the original processing: Estimation of nucleated cell counts relied on the amplification of reference gene primers. Using immunoSEQ multiplex PCR, the repertoire was profiled, and TCRdb retains in-frame clones only, with some absent. That table gives V, J and clone size, and the DNA gave D and trimming. This table holds about 74,000 clones, roughly 86% found once. The sequenced sample consisted of peripheral blood. The rearrangement uses TRBV29-1 and TRBJ2-5; 10 bases line up with TRBD1. This receptor was identified in a man between 65 and 85 years old with acute or convalescent COVID-19. The CDR3 reads CSAWTGGETQYF. CDR3 DNA: TGCAGCGCTTGGACAGGGGGGGAGACCCAGTACTTC.